This is a list of T cell receptor beta chains from one sample in a study of regulatory and conventional T cells in breast cancer. TCRdb processed the PCR reads anew with MiXCR; each CDR3 protein has one entry. The sample contains about 10,000 distinct CDR3 sequences, 34% of which appear only once. The sample comprised conventional T cells from blood. The receptors originated from a male donor in good health. Both conserved end residues are trimmed from each CDR3.

TRBV7-9 | ASSPPSGRETQY
TRBV7-2 | ASSLIPPGEQY
TRBV6-2/TRBV6-3 | ASTRGLPPAYEQY
TRBV3-1 | ASSPLAGGHTDTQY
TRBV7-8 | ASTQRTYNEQF
TRBV7-2 | ASSPGSWPTEAF
TRBV5-5 | ASSGGGTVNTEAF
TRBV21-1 | ASSKAKGPYNSPLH
TRBV5-6 | ASSFPGQGKSHGYT
TRBV18 | ASSPDPKNYGYT
TRBV7-9 | ASSLSKNIQY
TRBV7-2 | ASSPQGWYQETQY
TRBV6-5 | ASSSSMALKGRKLF
TRBV11-3 | ASSNSGDTGNEQF
TRBV5-1 | ASSLGVSRTEAF
TRBV6-2/TRBV6-3 | ASRTGFSYNEQF
TRBV29-1 | SVEVLQGTPKDTEAF
TRBV4-3 | ASSQDPVLGSPLH
TRBV7-9 | ASGMGNTEAF
TRBV7-2 | ASSFSSAFRETQY
TRBV19 | ASSVRQGRVEQF
TRBV6-2/TRBV6-3 | ASSTPGGSDNSPLH
TRBV7-9 | ASSEGVALYGYT
TRBV6-1 | ASSLGQGLSSNQPQH
TRBV5-1 | ASSLLGQLGQPQH
TRBV20-1 | SARAFQGVEETQY
TRBV20-1 | SASGRGLQPQH
TRBV5-1 | ASSLEGEQF
TRBV5-4 | ASSVTGVMNTEAF
TRBV20-1 | SARFRGAPTQH
TRBV7-2 | ASSQGTNRDTQY
TRBV28 | ASSVSGGASGELF
TRBV20-1 | SASMGSPDTQY
TRBV6-5 | AISQRLAGGSYEQY
TRBV20-1 | SARDRSRYPLAGLREQY
TRBV3-1 | ASSQRRQSPAF
TRBV20-1 | SAATGMNTEAF
TRBV10-3 | AITAPSGGLY
TRBV5-4 | ASSLDTGELF
TRBV18 | ASSPGPANTIY
TRBV7-9 | ASSLAENTEAF
TRBV24-1 | AASSGTSGYNEQF
TRBV24-1 | ATSDPGRMVIQDTDTQY
TRBV19 | ASSIVRENQPQH
TRBV2 | ASSDSSGANVLT
TRBV28 | AIGRTNYGYT
TRBV6-5 | ASSPLPIPGTEAF
TRBV20-1 | SARNRERLTYEQY
TRBV24-1 | ATSGLVRNEQF
TRBV5-4 | ASSLLAGVGTGKLF
TRBV12-3/TRBV12-4 | ASSRGETQY
TRBV20-1 | SASGGTYNEQF
TRBV5-1 | ASSLAYNSGANVLT
TRBV10-3 | ATLAGAFDQPQH
TRBV7-2 | ASSSDRGETQY
TRBV20-1 | SAREGQRQETQY
TRBV5-1 | ASSLVSGVLTEAF
TRBV5-8 | ASSLAQGMGNQPQH